This T cell receptor (beta chain) emerged from a study of blood T cells in healthy people across ages (dated by TCRdb to the mid-2010s). As for the study more broadly: In model experiments, template switching captured about one uniquely barcoded TCR beta cDNA molecule for every two T cells. To track age-related changes in TCR beta repertoire diversity, the study relied on deep sequencing normalized with unique cDNA molecular identifiers. Two additional independent replicas of 1 million unique cDNA reads from the same blood draw were analyzed for two donors (one aged 18 to 29 and one aged 80 or older). Donors were grouped into four age groups: young (average about 15 years), middle-aged (39), aged (approximately 58) and long-lived (approximately 78). Study-level results and caveats: The CMV infection status of donors was not known, potentially confounding age-related changes in expanded clonotypes. Estimates of total diversity from one million sequenced T cells were regarded as lower bounds and underestimates. Observed TCR beta diversity per million T cells fell roughly linearly with age, and a significant reduction was already apparent by age around 40. Compared with the aged group, the long-lived group had more naive CD4+ T cells, fewer expanded clones and increased TCR diversity, suggesting age selection. Conclusive comparison of naive and antigen-experienced compartments was prevented by the profiling of bulk unsorted PBMCs. A strong correlation was found between observed TCR beta diversity and the percentage of naive T cells measured by flow cytometry.

This clonotype has at least ten counts. The antigen it binds to is not known. The sample holds no much larger clone one base away, and base qualities are not on file. From cysteine to phenylalanine, the CDR3 is 15 amino acids long. The read is trimmed to its CDR3 DNA, 45 bases read in frame from base 1. V and J are trimmed by 5 bases and 3 bases, and the gene matches miss 3 bases of the junction. The donors were roughly 40 Caucasian individuals from Russia, aged 6 to 90 years, who were systemically healthy. Approximately 9.7 milliliters of peripheral blood were drawn from each donor into EDTA-treated Vacutainer tubes. PBMCs were isolated by Ficoll-Paque density-gradient centrifugation, with at least 6 million obtained per sample. Total RNA was extracted from PBMCs with Trizol reagent, with at least 6 micrograms obtained per sample. Naive CD45RAhigh/CD27high T cell percentages were measured by flow cytometry on a PBMC aliquot from every donor.

Receptor amplification or capture employed 5' RACE. Instrument used: Illumina HiSeq 2500. The second PCR ran for roughly 7 to 11 cycles and used a J-beta primer mix along with a sample-barcoded 5' primer. Each TCR beta cDNA molecule received a unique molecular identifier from a template-switch 5' adaptor carrying 12 random nucleotides. At least 2.5 million CDR3-containing paired-end reads were obtained from each sample. The Mint cDNA synthesis kit, primed by a TRBC-specific oligonucleotide, was used to synthesize first-strand cDNA from all RNA. After uracil-DNA glycosylase treatment, a first 18-cycle PCR used universal primers M1SS and BC2_uni_R on all cDNA. The published analysis was carried out like this. Each sample was normalized by randomly selecting 1 million high-quality reads, each carrying a distinct molecular identifier. Reads with shared molecular identifiers were discarded instead of being binned into consensus sequences. MiTCR, run with a Q25 quality threshold and the strictest error-elimination algorithm, handled CDR3 identification, clonotype clustering and error correction. A nonparametric unseen species model with Euler transformation was used to estimate a lower bound on total TCR beta diversity. TCRdb reworked the public reads: Q25 trimming with fastp, MiXCR clone assembly, productive beta chains retained. Records with the same CDR3 protein are collapsed into one entry carrying the most frequent genes and DNA. Clone size and V and J calls follow TCRdb, not the original study. The sample table shows fewer than 650,000 distinct CDR3 sequences, and about 27% are seen once. The ten largest make up under 4.5% of the sample.

This same sample was also part of a study on T cells of mothers and their children. As noted in the second study: Nine systemically healthy Caucasian individuals, comprising three mothers and their six children, were included as donors. cDNA synthesis used all of the extracted RNA, with approximately 1.4 ug of RNA in each 15 ul reaction. In the second PCR, sample barcodes and 2-4 random nucleotides were introduced via the M1S primer. More than 8.5 million TCR beta CDR3 reads were obtained from each mother, and some 3.2 million reads were obtained from each child. Thymic selection shapes the output of TCR recombination in a similar way in related and unrelated pairs, and inherited differences have a minor effect. Normalized repertoire overlap was always found to be slightly, but never significantly, higher in related mother-child pairs than in unrelated mother-child pairs. With a sensitivity of about 100 clones per million clonotypes, no persistent microchimeric T cell clones were detected. Deep NGS was used in the study to compare the TCR beta repertoires of mothers and children and to look for features that separate related mother-child pairs from unrelated individuals. The mean age was about 40 +/- 4 years for the mothers and about 10 +/- 4 years for the children. Libraries were sequenced on Illumina HiSeq 2000 with 100+100 nt paired-end reads after adapter ligation with NEBNext reagents. To avoid cross-contamination, the mother libraries and the child libraries were prepared a month apart and sequenced in separate runs. Each donor had between roughly 450,000 and 2,100,000 distinct TCR beta clonotypes identified. Naive TCR beta clonotypes were estimated from low-frequency clonotypes matched to each donor's FACS-determined naive share, without sorting.

The TCR sequence derives from a boy aged 2 to 10 in good health. The sample taken for sequencing was blood. The chain was built from TRBV12-3 or TRBV12-4 and TRBJ2-1, and 11 junction bases match TRBD2. The DNA sequence reads TGTGCCAGCAGTCCCGGGACTAGCGGCTACAATGAGCAGTTCTTC. The encoded protein is CASSPGTSGYNEQFF.